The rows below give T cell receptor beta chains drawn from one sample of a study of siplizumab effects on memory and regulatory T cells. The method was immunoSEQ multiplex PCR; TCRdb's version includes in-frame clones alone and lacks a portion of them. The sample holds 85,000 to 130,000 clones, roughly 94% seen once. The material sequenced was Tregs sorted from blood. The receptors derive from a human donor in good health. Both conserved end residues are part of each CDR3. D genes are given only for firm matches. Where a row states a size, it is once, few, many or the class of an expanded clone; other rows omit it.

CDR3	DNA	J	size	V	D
CASSLRMNTEAFF	TGTGCCAGCAGCTTAAGGATGAACACTGAAGCTTTCTTT	TRBJ1-1	-	TRBV7-2	-
CASSSTGLIGYTF	TGCGCCAGCAGCTCTACAGGGCTGATTGGCTACACCTTC	TRBJ1-2	-	TRBV5-1	-
CASSGRVGSSFITDTQYF	TGTGCCAGCAGCGGGCGGGTAGGCAGCTCGTTTATCACAGATACGCAGTATTTT	TRBJ2-3	-	TRBV5-6	-
CASSQVYEQYF	TGTGCCAGCAGCCAAGTCTACGAGCAGTACTTC	TRBJ2-7	-	TRBV14	-
CASRLTGGYTEAFF	TGTGCCAGCAGGTTAACAGGGGGATATACTGAAGCTTTCTTT	TRBJ1-1	-	TRBV5-6	TRBD1
CASRGLAGELFF	TGTGCCAGCAGGGGACTAGCCGGGGAGCTGTTTTTT	TRBJ2-2	-	TRBV5-4	TRBD2
CASSKTGQNTEAFF	TGTGCCAGCAGTAAGACAGGGCAGAACACTGAAGCTTTCTTT	TRBJ1-1	-	TRBV6-5	TRBD1
CSVTGRGSGATFAYEQYF	TGCAGCGTTACTGGTAGAGGTTCGGGGGCGACGTTTGCGTACGAGCAGTACTTC	TRBJ2-7	-	TRBV29-1	-
CASSLEGHSSYNEQFF	TGTGCCAGCAGCTTAGAGGGCCATAGCTCCTACAATGAGCAGTTCTTC	TRBJ2-1	-	TRBV11-3	-
CASSYFGENYGYTF	TGTGCCAGCAGTTACTTCGGAGAAAACTATGGCTACACCTTC	TRBJ1-2	few	TRBV6-6	-
CASSQREQMNTEAFF	TGTGCCAGCTCACAACGAGAACAGATGAACACTGAAGCTTTCTTT	TRBJ1-1	once	TRBV18	-
CAWSYAPWDEQYF	TGTGCCTGGAGTTACGCCCCCTGGGACGAGCAGTACTTC	TRBJ2-7	few	TRBV30	-
CAWSVQLNTEAFF	TGTGCCTGGAGTGTACAGCTGAACACTGAAGCTTTCTTT	TRBJ1-1	few	TRBV30	-
CASSIRLGTYTSYGYTF	TGTGCCAGTAGTATTAGGTTGGGGACTTACACGTCCTATGGCTACACCTTC	TRBJ1-2	-	TRBV19	-
CASRHSGGYDEQFF	TGTGCCAGCAGGCATTCCGGGGGATACGATGAGCAGTTCTTC	TRBJ2-1	-	TRBV7-2	-
CASSLRARESTTDTQYF	TGTGCCAGCAGCTTACGTGCCAGGGAATCGACTACGGATACGCAGTATTTT	TRBJ2-3	-	TRBV11-1	-
CASSLDNWDSYEQYF	TGCGCCAGCAGCTTGGATAACTGGGACAGCTACGAGCAGTACTTC	TRBJ2-7	-	TRBV5-1	TRBD1
CASSPSGTGYGYTF	TGTGCCAGCTCACCAAGCGGTACAGGCTATGGCTACACCTTC	TRBJ1-2	-	TRBV18	-
CATSKAGSPLHF	TGTGCCACCTCGAAGGCCGGGTCACCCCTCCACTTT	TRBJ1-6	-	TRBV25-1	-
CASSRGLAGGRSSYNEQFF	TGTGCCAGCAGTCGTGGACTAGCGGGAGGCCGGAGCTCCTACAATGAGCAGTTCTTC	TRBJ2-1	-	TRBV7-6	TRBD2
CASSEAQRKAFF	TGTGCCAGCAGTGAAGCTCAAAGAAAAGCTTTCTTT	TRBJ1-1	-	TRBV2	-
CASRDNGVETQYF	TGTGCCAGCAGAGATAACGGGGTCGAGACCCAGTACTTC	TRBJ2-5	-	TRBV11-2	-
CASRRQGRNYGYTF	TGTGCCAGCAGAAGACAGGGCAGGAACTATGGCTACACCTTC	TRBJ1-2	-	TRBV27	TRBD1
CASSFRGGTEAFF	TGCGCCAGCAGCTTTAGGGGGGGCACTGAAGCTTTCTTT	TRBJ1-1	-	TRBV5-1	-
CASSSRTSIYF	TGTGCCAGCAGTTCCCGGACTTCGATTTACTTC	TRBJ2-4	-	TRBV6-5	-
CASSLSQRRKVYNEQFF	TGTGCCAGCAGCCTTAGCCAGCGTCGGAAAGTCTACAATGAGCAGTTCTTC	TRBJ2-1	-	TRBV5-4	-
CASSLTAGGDEQFF	TGCGCCAGCAGCTTGACAGCGGGAGGTGATGAGCAGTTCTTC	TRBJ2-1	-	TRBV5-1	TRBD2
CASSFSRQLATNEKLFF	TGTGCCAGCAGCTTCTCACGACAGCTCGCAACTAATGAAAAACTGTTTTTT	TRBJ1-4	-	TRBV7-3	-
CSGRGITEAFF	TGCAGTGGGAGGGGGATCACTGAAGCTTTCTTT	TRBJ1-1	-	TRBV20-1	-
CASSSLPGLVPGTSVVEQFF	TGTGCCAGCAGTTCCCTACCGGGTTTGGTCCCCGGGACTAGCGTGGTTGAGCAGTTCTTC	TRBJ2-1	-	TRBV6-9	TRBD2
CASSSDWDTQYF	TGTGCCAGCAGCTCGGACTGGGATACGCAGTATTTT	TRBJ2-3	-	TRBV11-2	-
CASSTTNEKLFF	TGTGCCAGCAGCACAACTAATGAAAAACTGTTTTTT	TRBJ1-4	-	TRBV28	-
CASSIGTALNEKLFF	TGTGCCAGTAGTATTGGGACAGCCCTTAATGAAAAACTGTTTTTT	TRBJ1-4	-	TRBV19	TRBD1
CASTTGQPGYEQYF	TGTGCCAGCACTACGGGACAGCCTGGGTACGAGCAGTACTTC	TRBJ2-7	once	TRBV5-5	TRBD1
CASSFDWARRSTGANVLTF	TGTGCCAGCAGCTTCGATTGGGCAAGAAGGAGCACTGGGGCCAACGTCCTGACTTTC	TRBJ2-6	-	TRBV7-9	-
CASSNRVAQYF	TGTGCCAGCAGCAACAGGGTGGCCCAGTACTTC	TRBJ2-5	-	TRBV27	-
CASRETGQKLFF	TGTGCCAGCAGGGAGACAGGGCAAAAACTGTTTTTT	TRBJ1-4	-	TRBV2	TRBD1
CASTLDRGRYEQYF	TGTGCCAGCACTCTCGACAGGGGGCGGTACGAGCAGTACTTC	TRBJ2-7	-	TRBV6-1	TRBD1
CASSAQTVGLAGYNEQFF	TGTGCCAGCAGCGCCCAGACCGTGGGACTAGCAGGCTACAATGAGCAGTTCTTC	TRBJ2-1	-	TRBV9	TRBD2
CASSDSGPTYEQYF	TGTGCCAGCAGTGATTCAGGCCCCACCTACGAGCAGTACTTC	TRBJ2-7	few	TRBV2	-
CASSLKGLAKNIQYF	TGTGCCAGCAGCTTGAAGGGGCTGGCCAAAAACATTCAGTACTTC	TRBJ2-4	-	TRBV28	-
CASSGETGLNTEAFF	TGTGCCAGCAGTGGGGAGACAGGGCTGAACACTGAAGCTTTCTTT	TRBJ1-1	-	TRBV6-4	TRBD1
CASSIRDRAGEQYF	TGCGCCAGCAGCATCCGGGACAGGGCGGGCGAGCAGTACTTC	TRBJ2-7	-	TRBV5-1	TRBD1
CASSYVNGELFF	TGTGCCAGCAGCTACGTTAACGGGGAGCTGTTTTTT	TRBJ2-2	-	TRBV5-6	-
CASSGFRAKQFF	TGTGCCAGCAGTGGGTTTCGGGCCAAGCAGTTCTTC	TRBJ2-1	-	TRBV28	-
CASSSAGGNEKLFF	TGTGCCAGCAGCTCCGCAGGGGGGAATGAAAAACTGTTTTTT	TRBJ1-4	-	TRBV7-9	TRBD1
CASSLRAGTNLQETQYF	TGTGCCAGCAGCTTAAGAGCCGGGACAAATCTCCAAGAGACCCAGTACTTC	TRBJ2-5	-	TRBV5-4	-
CASSNTGSLNTEAFF	TGTGCCAGTAGTAATACAGGGAGTTTGAACACTGAAGCTTTCTTT	TRBJ1-1	once	TRBV19	-
CASSYSKSAGNTIYF	TGTGCCAGCAGTTACTCGAAATCGGCGGGAAACACCATATATTTT	TRBJ1-3	-	TRBV6-5	-
CASSSTDQGEQFF	TGCGCCAGCAGCTCCACAGATCAGGGAGAGCAGTTCTTC	TRBJ2-1	-	TRBV5-1	-
CASRRGLGTGELFF	TGTGCCAGCAGAAGAGGTCTGGGCACCGGGGAGCTGTTTTTT	TRBJ2-2	-	TRBV2	-
CASTTGTGIIGTQYF	TGTGCCAGCACCACCGGGACAGGGATTATCGGGACCCAGTACTTC	TRBJ2-5	-	TRBV6-6	TRBD1
CASSFAPTMPRSSGNTGELFF	TGCGCCAGCAGCTTCGCACCGACAATGCCGCGGTCTTCGGGAAACACCGGGGAGCTGTTTTTT	TRBJ2-2	-	TRBV5-1	-
CATSGDRYRTEAFF	TGTGCCACCAGCGGGGACAGGTATCGGACTGAAGCTTTCTTT	TRBJ1-1	-	TRBV15	TRBD1
CASADSYEQYF	TGTGCCAGTGCCGACAGCTACGAGCAGTACTTC	TRBJ2-7	few	TRBV2	-
CASTLDSWNQPQHF	TGTGCCAGCACCCTCGACTCATGGAATCAGCCCCAGCATTTT	TRBJ1-5	once	TRBV28	-
CASSSSGTPEQYF	TGCGCCAGCAGCTCTAGCGGGACCCCCGAGCAGTACTTC	TRBJ2-7	-	TRBV5-1	TRBD2
CASSPPGYNEQFF	TGTGCCAGCAGTCCGCCAGGCTACAATGAGCAGTTCTTC	TRBJ2-1	-	TRBV28	-
CASSFEQLGGHEKLFF	TGTGCCAGCAGCTTTGAGCAGCTAGGGGGGCATGAAAAACTGTTTTTT	TRBJ1-4	-	TRBV5-6	-
CASSSRDRWGYTF	TGTGCCAGCAGCTCGCGGGACCGTTGGGGCTACACCTTC	TRBJ1-2	-	TRBV7-8	-